This T cell receptor (beta chain) is from a study of PD-L1 blockade in urothelial cancer (dated by TCRdb to between 2016 and 2019). With respect to the entire study: Every patient began therapy in the mid-2010s and was given atezolizumab 1,200 mg intravenously every 3 weeks. About 90% of the 29 patients were males with bladder-origin urothelial cancer, and 18 of 29 reported a prior smoking history. Patients had an ECOG performance status of 0 or 1 and had received between 0 and 3 prior chemotherapy regimens. Blood samples were analyzed 3 weeks after the start of treatment (second dose) and 6 weeks after the start of treatment. Blood samples gave median yields of around 150,000 T cells and 82,636 unique TCRs, along with a median clonality of approximately 0.084. An exploratory multi-omic analysis was conducted of the somatic, immune and clinical correlates of response to PD-L1 blockade with atezolizumab in urothelial cancer. TCR sequencing covered pretreatment tumor samples and matched, serially collected peripheral blood taken before and after atezolizumab treatment. Durable clinical benefit was defined as progression-free survival longer than 6 months, and TCR features were also tested against progression-free and overall survival. In the same patients, pretreatment tumors underwent whole exome sequencing and RNA sequencing in addition to TCR sequencing. Durable clinical benefit was achieved by nine patients and was not achieved by 20 patients. Pretreatment blood TCR-seq was available for about 30 patients, at least one posttreatment blood collection was obtained for some 25 patients, and tumor TCR-seq was available for some 25 patients. The investigation overall reported the following: Because the sample size was small (n ≈ 29) and many of the analyses were exploratory, the results are meant to be hypothesis-generating. Greater expansion of tumor-associated TCR clones in peripheral blood 3 weeks after the start of treatment was observed in patients with durable benefit (n of about 20, p = 0.022). Improved progression-free and overall survival was found to be associated with pretreatment peripheral blood TCR clonality below the median.

Each PCR received spiked-in synthetic TCR analog templates so that absolute template abundance could be estimated from read counts. The immunoSEQ assay was used to amplify TCRbeta CDR3 regions from genomic DNA with bias-controlled V and J gene primers. Rearranged TCRbeta segments were sequenced at approximately 20X coverage. Turning to the authors' computational methods: Sequencing errors were corrected by clustering, and CDR3s were annotated against IMGT so that V, D and J genes could be assigned. Downstream analyses used only productive TCRbeta rearrangements, leaving out any out-of-frame or stop-codon sequences. Clonality was calculated as one minus the Shannon entropy normalized by the log of the number of unique productive sequences. Clones differing between time points or between blood and tumor were identified by Fisher's exact test with Benjamini-Hochberg correction at adjusted p below 0.01. This is the immuneACCESS table as TCRdb keeps it, with only in-frame sequences that have V and J called. A part of the clones is gone; compared with another copy, unresolved V genes explain less than half, and the rest is unexplained. The V and J calls and the clone size are those of that table, but D and trimming were determined from the DNA. A total of 95,000 to 100,000 clones appear in this sample, around 90% of them only once. The top ten constitute 1.5% to 2% of the sample.

This sample's time point label indicates: pretreatment peripheral blood. A total of around 30 patients with locally advanced or metastatic urothelial carcinoma, treated at Memorial Sloan Kettering on a trial protocol, made up the cohort. Peripheral blood mononuclear cells were collected pretreatment and during treatment, with between 1 and 8 total time points per patient. The Qiagen DNeasy Blood extraction kit was used to purify genomic DNA from total PBMCs and tumor samples. Collected pretreatment and during treatment, PBMCs were isolated and stored as previously described. As regards this clone: What this receptor recognizes is not known. Base quality data are lacking; no much larger clone is found one base away.

CDR1 SGHRS and CDR2 YFSETQ were looked up in the germline V gene. V and J are trimmed by 0 bases and 6 bases, and the gene matches miss 4 bases of the junction. The cysteine opens and the phenylalanine closes a CDR3 of 14 amino acids. Left in the record is the CDR3 DNA by itself, 42 bases read in frame from the first base. The chain couples TRBV5-1 to TRBJ1-1; a stretch of 8 junction bases matches TRBD1. The sample consisted of PBMCs, taken around atezolizumab (anti-PD-L1) treatment. The clonotype was recovered from a man aged 55 to 70 with urothelial cancer. The DNA sequence follows: TGCGCCAGCAGCTTGGCCCCAGGGGGCCCTGAAGCTTTCTTT. It is translated as CASSLAPGGPEAFF.